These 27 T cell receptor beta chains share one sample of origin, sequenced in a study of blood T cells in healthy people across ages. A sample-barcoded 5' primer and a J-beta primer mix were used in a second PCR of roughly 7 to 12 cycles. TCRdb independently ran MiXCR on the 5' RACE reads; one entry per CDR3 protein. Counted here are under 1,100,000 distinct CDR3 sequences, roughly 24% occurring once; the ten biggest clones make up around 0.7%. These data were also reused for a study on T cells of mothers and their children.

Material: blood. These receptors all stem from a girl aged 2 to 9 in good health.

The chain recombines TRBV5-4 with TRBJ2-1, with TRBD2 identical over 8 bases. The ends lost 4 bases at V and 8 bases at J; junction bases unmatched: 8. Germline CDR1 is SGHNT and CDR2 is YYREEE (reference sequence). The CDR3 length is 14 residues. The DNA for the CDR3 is TGTGCCAGCAGCGACGGGGGGGCCTATGATGAGCAGTTCTTC. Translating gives CASSDGGAYDEQFF.

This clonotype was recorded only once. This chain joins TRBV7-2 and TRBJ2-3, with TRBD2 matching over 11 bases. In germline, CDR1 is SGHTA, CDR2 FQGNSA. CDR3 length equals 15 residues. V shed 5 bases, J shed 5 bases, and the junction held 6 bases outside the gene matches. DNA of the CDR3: TGTGCCAGCAGCCCTAGCGGGGGGCCTCAAGATACGCAGTATTTT. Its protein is CASSPSGGPQDTQYF.

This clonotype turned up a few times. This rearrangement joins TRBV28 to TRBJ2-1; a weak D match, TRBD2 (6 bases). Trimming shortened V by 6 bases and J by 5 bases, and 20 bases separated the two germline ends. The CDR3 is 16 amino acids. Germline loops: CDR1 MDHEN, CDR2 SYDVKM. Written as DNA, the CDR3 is TGTGCCAGCAGACCCCGCGGGACTTTTAAAGACAATGAGCAGTTCTTC. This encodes CASRPRGTFKDNEQFF.

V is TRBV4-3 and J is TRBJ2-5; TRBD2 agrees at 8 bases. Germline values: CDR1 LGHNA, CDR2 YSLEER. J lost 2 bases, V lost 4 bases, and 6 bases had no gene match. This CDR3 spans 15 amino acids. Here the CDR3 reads CASSPRGGWQETQYF. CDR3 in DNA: TGCGCCAGCAGCCCACGGGGGGGCTGGCAAGAGACCCAGTACTTC.

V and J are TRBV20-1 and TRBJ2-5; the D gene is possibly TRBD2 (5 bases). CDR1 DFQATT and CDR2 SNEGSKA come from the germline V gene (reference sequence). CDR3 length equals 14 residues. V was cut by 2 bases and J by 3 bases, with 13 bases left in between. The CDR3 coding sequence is TGCAGTGCTAGACCCGGACTGTCGGAAGAGACCCAGTACTTC. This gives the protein CSARPGLSEETQYF.

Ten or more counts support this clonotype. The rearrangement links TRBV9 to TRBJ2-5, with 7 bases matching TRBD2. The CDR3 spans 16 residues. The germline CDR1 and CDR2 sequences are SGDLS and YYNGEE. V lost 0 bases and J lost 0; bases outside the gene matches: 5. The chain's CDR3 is CASSVAGSGNQETQYF. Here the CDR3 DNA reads TGTGCCAGCAGCGTAGCAGGAAGCGGGAACCAAGAGACCCAGTACTTC.

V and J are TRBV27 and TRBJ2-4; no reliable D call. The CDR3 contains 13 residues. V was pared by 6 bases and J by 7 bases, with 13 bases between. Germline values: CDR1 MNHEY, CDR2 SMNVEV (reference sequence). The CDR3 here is CASRPQSGNIQYF. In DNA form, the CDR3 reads TGTGCCAGCAGACCCCAAAGTGGGAACATTCAGTACTTC.

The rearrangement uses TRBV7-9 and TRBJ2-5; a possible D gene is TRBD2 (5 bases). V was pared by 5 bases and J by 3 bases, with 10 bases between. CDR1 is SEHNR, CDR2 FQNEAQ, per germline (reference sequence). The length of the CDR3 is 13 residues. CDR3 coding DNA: TGTGCCAGCAGCACCCAGGAGGAAGAGACCCAGTACTTC. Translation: CASSTQEEETQYF.

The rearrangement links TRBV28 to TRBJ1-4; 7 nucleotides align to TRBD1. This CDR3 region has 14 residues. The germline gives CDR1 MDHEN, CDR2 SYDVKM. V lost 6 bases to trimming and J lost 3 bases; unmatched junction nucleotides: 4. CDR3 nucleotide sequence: TGTGCCAGCAGGACCGGGACAGCTAATGAAAAACTGTTTTTT. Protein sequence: CASRTGTANEKLFF.

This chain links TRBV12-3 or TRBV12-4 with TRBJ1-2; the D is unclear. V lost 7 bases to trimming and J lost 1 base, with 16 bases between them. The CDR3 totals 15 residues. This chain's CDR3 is CASTLGGRLNYGYTF. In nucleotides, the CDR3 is TGTGCCAGCACTCTAGGTGGCCGTCTTAACTATGGCTACACCTTC.

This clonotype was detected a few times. The CDR3: CASSLSGGPSSYNEQFF. In DNA form, the CDR3 reads TGTGCCAGCAGCCTTAGCGGGGGGCCGAGCTCCTACAATGAGCAGTTCTTC. The chain joins TRBV3-1 to TRBJ2-1, with TRBD2 identical over 10 bases. V shed 4 bases and J 0 bases; nucleotides not matched to a gene: 6. The germline V gene has CDR1 LGHDT and CDR2 YNNKEL (reference sequence). This CDR3 contains 17 residues.

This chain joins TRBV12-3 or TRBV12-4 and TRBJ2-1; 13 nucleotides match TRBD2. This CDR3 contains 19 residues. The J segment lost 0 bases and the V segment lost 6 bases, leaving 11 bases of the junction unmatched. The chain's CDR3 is CASSPPGLAGPSSYNEQFF. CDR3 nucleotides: TGTGCCAGCAGCCCCCCGGGACTAGCGGGGCCAAGCTCCTACAATGAGCAGTTCTTC.

The CDR3 bases are TGTGCCAGCAGCACCCGACTAGCCACCATCAGAACAGATACGCAGTATTTT. It codes for CASSTRLATIRTDTQYF. This rearrangement joins TRBV13 to TRBJ2-3; 7 bases map to TRBD2. Germline V lookup: CDR1 PRHDT, CDR2 FYEKMQ (reference sequence). The CDR3 is 17 residues long. The V gene end was trimmed by 5 bases and the J gene end by 3 bases; junction bases not matched to a gene: 14.

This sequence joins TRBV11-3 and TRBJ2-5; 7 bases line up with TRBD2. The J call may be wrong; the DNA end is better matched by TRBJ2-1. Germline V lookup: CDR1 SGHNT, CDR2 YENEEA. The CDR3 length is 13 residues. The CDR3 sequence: CASSRTSDGEQFF. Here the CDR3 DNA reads TGTGCCAGCAGCCGTACTAGCGATGGTGAGCAGTTCTTC.

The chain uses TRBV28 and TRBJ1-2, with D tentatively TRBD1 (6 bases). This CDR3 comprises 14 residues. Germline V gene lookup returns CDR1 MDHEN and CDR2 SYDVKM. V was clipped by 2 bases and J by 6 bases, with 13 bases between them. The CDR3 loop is CASSLKGGGNGYTF. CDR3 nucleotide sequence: TGTGCCAGCAGTTTAAAGGGGGGAGGCAATGGCTACACCTTC.

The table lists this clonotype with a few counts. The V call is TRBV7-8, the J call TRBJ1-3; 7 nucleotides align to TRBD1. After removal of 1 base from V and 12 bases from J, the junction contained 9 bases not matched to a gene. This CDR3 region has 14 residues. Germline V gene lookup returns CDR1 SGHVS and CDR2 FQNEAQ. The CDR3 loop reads CASSLDLRQGNIYF. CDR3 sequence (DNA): TGTGCCAGCAGCTTAGATCTGCGACAGGGAAACATATATTTT.

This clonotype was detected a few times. The CDR3 sequence: CAIRGGGGEQFF. The CDR3 nucleotides read TGTGCCATCCGGGGAGGGGGGGGTGAGCAGTTCTTC. The J gene is TRBJ2-1, the V gene TRBV10-3; maybe TRBD2 (7 bases). The CDR3 consists of 12 residues. The V gene's germline CDR1 is ENHRY and CDR2 SYGVKD. Trimming stripped 8 bases from V and 9 bases from J, with 14 bases between.

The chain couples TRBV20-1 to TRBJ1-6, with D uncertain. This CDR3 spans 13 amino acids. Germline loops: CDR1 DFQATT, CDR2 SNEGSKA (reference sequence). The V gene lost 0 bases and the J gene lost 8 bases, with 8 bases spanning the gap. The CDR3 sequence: CSARDLADSPLHF. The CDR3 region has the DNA TGCAGTGCTAGAGATTTGGCAGATTCACCCCTCCACTTT.

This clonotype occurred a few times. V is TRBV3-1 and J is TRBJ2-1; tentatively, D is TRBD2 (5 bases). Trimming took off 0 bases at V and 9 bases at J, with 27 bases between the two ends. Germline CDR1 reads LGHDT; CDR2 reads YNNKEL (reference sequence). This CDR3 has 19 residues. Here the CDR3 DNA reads TGTGCCAGCAGCCAAGATCTGTTAGGGCTGACTACCCGCCCCCCTGAGCAGTTCTTC. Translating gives CASSQDLLGLTTRPPEQFF.

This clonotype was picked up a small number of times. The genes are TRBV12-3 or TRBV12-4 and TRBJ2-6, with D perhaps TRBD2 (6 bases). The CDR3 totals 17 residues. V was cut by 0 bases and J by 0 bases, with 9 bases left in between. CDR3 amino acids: CASSLAGGRSGANVLTF. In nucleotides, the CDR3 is TGTGCCAGCAGTTTAGCGGGAGGCCGCTCTGGGGCCAACGTCCTGACTTTC.

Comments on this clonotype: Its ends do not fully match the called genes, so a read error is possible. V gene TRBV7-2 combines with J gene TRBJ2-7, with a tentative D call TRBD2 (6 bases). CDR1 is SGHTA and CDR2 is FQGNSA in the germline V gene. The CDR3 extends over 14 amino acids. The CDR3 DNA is TGTGCCAGCAGCAGGAGGGAGAAGACTTACGAACAGTACTTC. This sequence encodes CASSRREKTYEQYF.

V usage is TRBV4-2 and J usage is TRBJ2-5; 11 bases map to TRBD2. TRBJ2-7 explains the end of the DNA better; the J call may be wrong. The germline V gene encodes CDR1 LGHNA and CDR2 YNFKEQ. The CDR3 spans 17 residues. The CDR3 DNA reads TGTGCCAGCAGCCAAGAAGATAGCGGGAGGGCAAGTTGCGAGCAGTACTTC. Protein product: CASSQEDSGRASCEQYF.

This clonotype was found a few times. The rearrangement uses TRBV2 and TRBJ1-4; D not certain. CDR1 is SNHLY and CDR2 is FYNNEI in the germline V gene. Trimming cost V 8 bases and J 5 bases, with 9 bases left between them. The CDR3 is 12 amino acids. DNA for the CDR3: TGTGCCAGCCACCGGCCAAATGAAAAACTGTTTTTT. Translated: CASHRPNEKLFF. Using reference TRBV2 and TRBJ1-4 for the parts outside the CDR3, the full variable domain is EPEVTQTPSHQVTQMGQEVILRCVPISNHLYFYWYRQILGQKVEFLVSFYNNEISEKSEIFDDQFSVERPDGSNFTLKIRSTKLEDSAMYFCASHRPNEKLFFGSGTQLSVL.

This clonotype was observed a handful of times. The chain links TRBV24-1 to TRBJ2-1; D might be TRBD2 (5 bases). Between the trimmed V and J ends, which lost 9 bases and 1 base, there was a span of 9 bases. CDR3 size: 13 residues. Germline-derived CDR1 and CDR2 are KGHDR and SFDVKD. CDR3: CATSTGSYNEQFF. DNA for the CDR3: TGTGCCACCTCGACGGGGTCCTACAATGAGCAGTTCTTC.

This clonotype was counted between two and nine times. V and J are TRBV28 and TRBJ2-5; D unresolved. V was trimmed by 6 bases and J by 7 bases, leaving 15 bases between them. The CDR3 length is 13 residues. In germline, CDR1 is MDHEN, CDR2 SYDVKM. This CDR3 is CASSIPISRTQYF. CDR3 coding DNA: TGTGCCAGCAGCATACCCATCAGTCGGACCCAGTACTTC.

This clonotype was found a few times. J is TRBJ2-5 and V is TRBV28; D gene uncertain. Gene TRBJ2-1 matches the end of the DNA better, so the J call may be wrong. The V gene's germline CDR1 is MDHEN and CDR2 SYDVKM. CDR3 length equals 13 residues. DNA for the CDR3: TGTGCCAGCGGTTATCCCGGAGTGGATGAGCAGTTCTTC. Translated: CASGYPGVDEQFF.

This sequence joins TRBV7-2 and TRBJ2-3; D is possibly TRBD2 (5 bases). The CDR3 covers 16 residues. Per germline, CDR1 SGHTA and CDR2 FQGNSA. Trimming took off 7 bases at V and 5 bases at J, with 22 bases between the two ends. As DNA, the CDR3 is TGTGCCAGCAACCTCCTGGTCGAGGGCTTGGGAGATACGCAGTATTTT. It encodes CASNLLVEGLGDTQYF. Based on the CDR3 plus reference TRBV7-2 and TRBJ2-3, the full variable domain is GAGVSQSPSNKVTEKGKDVELRCDPISGHTALYWYRQSLGQGLEFLIYFQGNSAPDKSGLPSDRFSAERTGGSVSTLTIQRTQQEDSAVYLCASNLLVEGLGDTQYFGPGTRLTVL.